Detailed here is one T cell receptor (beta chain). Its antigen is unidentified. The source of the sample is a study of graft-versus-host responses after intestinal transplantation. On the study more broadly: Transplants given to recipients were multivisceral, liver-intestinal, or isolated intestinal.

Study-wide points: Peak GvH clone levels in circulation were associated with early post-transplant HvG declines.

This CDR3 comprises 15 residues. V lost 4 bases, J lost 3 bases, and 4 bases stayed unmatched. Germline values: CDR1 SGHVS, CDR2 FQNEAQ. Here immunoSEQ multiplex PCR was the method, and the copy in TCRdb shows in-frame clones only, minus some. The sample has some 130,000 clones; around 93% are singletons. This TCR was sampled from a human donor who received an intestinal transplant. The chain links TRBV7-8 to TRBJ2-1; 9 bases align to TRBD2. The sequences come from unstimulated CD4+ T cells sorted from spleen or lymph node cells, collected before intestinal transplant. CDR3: CASSSRTSDYNEQFF. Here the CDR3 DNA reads TGTGCCAGCAGCTCTCGGACTAGCGACTACAATGAGCAGTTCTTC.